This passage covers 26 T cell receptor beta chains from one sample sequenced in a study of blood T cell repertoires in COVID-19. Profiling relied on immunoSEQ multiplex PCR, and the TCRdb table lists in-frame clones only, not all of them. This sample yields around 59,000 clones, of which 78% are seen a single time; roughly 12% belongs to the top ten. Sequenced input: peripheral blood. The receptor set was obtained from a man at least 80 years old with acute or convalescent COVID-19.

As for this clone: Germline and junction disagree at one end, which may indicate a read error. This chain connects TRBV5-1 to TRBJ1-3; no definite D call. The CDR3 is 15 residues long. Germline V gives CDR1 SGHRS, CDR2 YFSETQ. The CDR3 loop is CASSLASASGDTIYF. CDR3 DNA: TGCGCCAGCAGCTTGGCAAGTGCCTCTGGAGACACCATATATTTT.

Only one count was recorded for this clone. This sequence joins TRBV15 and TRBJ2-7, with D perhaps matching TRBD2 (6 bases). Germline V CDR1 and CDR2: LNHNV, YYDKDF (reference sequence). Trimming took 0 bases from V and 3 from J, leaving 15 bases between them. The CDR3 loop spans 16 amino acids. The CDR3 coding sequence is TGTGCCACCAGCAGAGATCTGCTAGCGAGGGGCTACGAGCAGTACTTC. Amino acid sequence: CATSRDLLARGYEQYF.

This chain uses TRBV12-3 or TRBV12-4 with TRBJ2-1; maybe TRBD2 (6 bases). Deletions cut 3 bases from V and 9 bases from J, with 12 bases between. The CDR3 sequence is 13 residues long. The CDR3 coding sequence is TGTGCCAGCAGTTTCGGAGGGAATGGTGAGCAGTTCTTC. Its translation: CASSFGGNGEQFF.

The chain recombines TRBV28 with TRBJ1-5; TRBD1 matches at 7 bases. Per the germline V gene, CDR1 is MDHEN and CDR2 is SYDVKM. J lost 8 bases, V lost 10 bases, and 11 bases had no gene match. The CDR3 contains 13 residues. Written as DNA, the CDR3 is TGTGCCACCAGACAGGGAACTTACGAGCCCCAGCATTTT. Translated: CATRQGTYEPQHF.

J is TRBJ2-5 and V is TRBV10-3, with no clear D. With 3 bases removed from V and 3 bases from J, the gap between germline ends came to 11 bases. Germline V lookup: CDR1 ENHRY, CDR2 SYGVKD. This CDR3 has 14 residues. For the CDR3, the DNA is TGTGCCATCAGTGACTCGGGTCAGAAAGAGACCCAGTACTTC. As protein: CAISDSGQKETQYF.

The V and J genes are TRBV5-6 and TRBJ2-2; 8 bases align to TRBD1. This CDR3 comprises 15 residues. With 3 bases clipped from V and 2 bases from J, the junction kept 3 bases outside the gene matches. Looked up from germline, CDR1 is SGHDT and CDR2 is YYEEEE. The DNA of the CDR3 is TGTGCCAGCAGCTCGGGACAGGTTAACACCGGGGAGCTGTTTTTT. This sequence encodes CASSSGQVNTGELFF.

The rearrangement links TRBV25-1 to TRBJ2-3; 10 bases match TRBD1. There are 18 residues in the CDR3. Losses at the gene ends were 1 base for V and 6 bases for J; bases not matched to a gene: 13. Germline CDR1 reads MGHDK; CDR2 reads SYGVNS. CDR3 nucleotide sequence: TGTGCCAGCAGTGAATTCTTCTACGGGACAGGGGAATCCGATACGCAGTATTTT. It is translated as CASSEFFYGTGESDTQYF.

As for this clone: The sample holds other DNA sequences that translate to the same CDR3. The chain links TRBV5-1 to TRBJ2-5; 16 nucleotides align to TRBD2. Germline V gives CDR1 SGHRS, CDR2 YFSETQ. The CDR3 totals 18 residues. Trimming removed 3 bases from V and 2 bases from J; junction bases left unmatched: 7. The CDR3 DNA reads TGCGCCAGCAGCTGGGGGACTAGCGGGAGGGGTTCGCAAGAGACCCAGTACTTC. It is translated as CASSWGTSGRGSQETQYF.

This chain links TRBV3-1 (or the pseudogene TRBV3-2) with TRBJ1-3; 9 bases match TRBD1. The V gene's germline CDR1 is LGHDT and CDR2 YNNKEL (reference sequence). The CDR3 runs 15 residues. The J segment lost 7 bases and the V segment lost 4 bases, leaving 8 bases of the junction unmatched. The CDR3 spells CASSPPRTGVNTIYF. CDR3 DNA: TGTGCCAGCAGCCCCCCCAGGACAGGGGTGAACACCATATATTTT.

The chain uses TRBV14 and TRBJ2-7, with TRBD1 identical over 7 bases. With V trimmed by 2 bases and J by 5 bases, 15 bases remained unmatched. The CDR3 consists of 17 residues. The germline V gene has CDR1 SGHDN and CDR2 FVKESK. The CDR3, as DNA: TGTGCCAGCAGCCAAATAGGGGCCGACAGGGTCGAGCACGAGCAGTACTTC. This sequence encodes CASSQIGADRVEHEQYF. The whole variable domain, filled in from reference TRBV14 and TRBJ2-7, reads EAGVTQFPSHSVIEKGQTVTLRCDPISGHDNLYWYRRVMGKEIKFLLHFVKESKQDESGMPNNRFLAERTGGTYSTLKVQPAELEDSGVYFCASSQIGADRVEHEQYFGPGTRLTVT.

The chain recombines TRBV10-3 with TRBJ1-2; possibly TRBD1 for D (5 bases). Between the trimmed V and J ends, which lost 10 bases and 3 bases, there was a span of 15 bases. The germline gives CDR1 ENHRY, CDR2 SYGVKD. The CDR3 sequence is 13 residues long. CDR3 residues: CATKRGRDYGYTF. The CDR3 coding sequence is TGTGCCACTAAAAGGGGCAGGGACTATGGCTACACCTTC.

CDR3 amino acids: CASSLAVYEQYF. The CDR3 DNA reads as TGTGCCAGCAGCTTGGCAGTCTACGAGCAGTACTTC. The J gene is TRBJ2-7, the V gene TRBV5-6; D is uncertain. The CDR3 contains 12 residues. The V end lost 0 bases, the J end lost 3 bases, and 4 bases lay between the germline ends. From germline, CDR1 is SGHDT and CDR2 YYEEEE.

DNA for the CDR3: TGTGCCAGTAGTAAGACCGGGACTAGTTCCGGGGAGCTGTTTTTT. Translating gives CASSKTGTSSGELFF. The V and J genes are TRBV19 and TRBJ2-2; 8 bases fit TRBD2. With V trimmed by 4 bases and J by 6 bases, 7 bases remained unmatched. The CDR3 has 15 amino acids. The V gene's germline CDR1 is LNHDA and CDR2 SQIVND (reference sequence).

This clone has a handful of counts. The chain employs TRBV30 and TRBJ1-5; 7 nucleotides align to TRBD1. The CDR3 loop spans 14 amino acids. Germline V gene lookup returns CDR1 GTSNPN and CDR2 SVGIG (reference sequence). After removal of 1 base from V and 5 bases from J, the junction contained 5 bases not matched to a gene. The CDR3 DNA follows: TGTGCCTGGAGTGACCGACAGGGACATCAGCCCCAGCATTTT. It yields the protein CAWSDRQGHQPQHF.

The chain carries TRBV2 and TRBJ2-1; 9 bases fit TRBD1. Germline V gene sequence: CDR1 SNHLY, CDR2 FYNNEI. J gave up 8 bases and V 2 bases, and 7 bases lay outside the gene matches. The CDR3 has 15 amino acids. This CDR3 is CASSELGQGVYEQFF. The CDR3 DNA reads as TGTGCCAGCAGTGAACTGGGACAGGGTGTGTATGAGCAGTTCTTC. The full variable domain, rest sourced from reference TRBV2 and TRBJ2-1, is EPEVTQTPSHQVTQMGQEVILRCVPISNHLYFYWYRQILGQKVEFLVSFYNNEISEKSEIFDDQFSVERPDGSNFTLKIRSTKLEDSAMYFCASSELGQGVYEQFFGPGTRLTVL.

The V gene is TRBV9, the J gene TRBJ2-6; 7 bases match TRBD1. This CDR3 has 19 amino acids. V was clipped by 0 bases and J by 0 bases; unmatched bases: 9. The germline CDR1 and CDR2 sequences are SGDLS and YYNGEE. The CDR3, as DNA: TGTGCCAGCAGCGTAGGGGTTCTAGGGACAGCCTCTGGGGCCAACGTCCTGACTTTC. Protein product: CASSVGVLGTASGANVLTF.

The chain links TRBV6-2 or TRBV6-3 to TRBJ1-1; 7 bases line up with TRBD1. Germline V lookup: CDR1 MNHEY, CDR2 SVGEGT. The CDR3 has 16 residues. J was trimmed by 7 bases and V by 2 bases; bases with no gene match: 13. For the CDR3, the DNA is TGTGCCAGCAGTTACCCGACCAACAGGGGTCTCGGTGAAGCTTTCTTT. Translation gives CASSYPTNRGLGEAFF.

The rearrangement links TRBV5-1 to TRBJ1-5; D may be TRBD1 (5 bases). The CDR3 length is 15 residues. The V end lost 3 bases, the J end lost 1 base, and 11 bases lay between the germline ends. The V gene's germline CDR1 is SGHRS and CDR2 YFSETQ. The CDR3 region is CASSWGGNSNQPQHF. The CDR3 DNA reads TGCGCCAGCAGCTGGGGGGGTAACAGCAATCAGCCCCAGCATTTT. Complete variable domain (other parts from reference TRBV5-1 and TRBJ1-5): KAGVTQTPRYLIKTRGQQVTLSCSPISGHRSVSWYQQTPGQGLQFLFEYFSETQRNKGNFPGRFSGRQFSNSRSEMNVSTLELGDSALYLCASSWGGNSNQPQHFGDGTRLSIL.

V usage is TRBV28 and J usage is TRBJ2-3, with D maybe TRBD2 (5 bases). The length of the CDR3 is 13 residues. Germline V gives CDR1 MDHEN, CDR2 SYDVKM. The germline V and J ends were trimmed by 6 bases and 0 bases, with 7 bases remaining between them. The CDR3 sequence: CASSGESTDTQYF. The CDR3 DNA sequence: TGTGCCAGCAGCGGGGAAAGCACAGATACGCAGTATTTT.

Only one count was recorded for this clone. The J gene is TRBJ2-7, the V gene TRBV6-6, with D unclear. Germline V gene sequence: CDR1 MNHNY, CDR2 SVGAGI (reference sequence). The CDR3 is made up of 13 amino acids. V shed 10 bases and J shed 5 bases, with 18 bases lying between them. The CDR3 DNA reads as TGTGCCACTTCCCTAATCGCGGAGAACGAGCAGTACTTC. It codes for CATSLIAENEQYF.

The chain's CDR3 is CASSSPGQGMNYGYTF. The CDR3 DNA reads TGTGCCAGCAGCTCGCCGGGACAGGGTATGAACTATGGCTACACCTTC. The chain carries TRBV7-9 and TRBJ1-2, with 9 bases lining up with TRBD1. The CDR3 consists of 16 residues. Per the germline V gene, CDR1 is SEHNR and CDR2 is FQNEAQ (reference sequence). V shed 4 bases and J 2 bases; nucleotides not matched to a gene: 8.

This sequence joins TRBV9 and TRBJ1-5; no definite D call. With 2 bases removed from V and 15 bases from J, the gap between germline ends came to 21 bases. This CDR3 region has 14 residues. The germline V gene encodes CDR1 SGDLS and CDR2 YYNGEE. This CDR3 reads CASSVGQEPALAHF. CDR3 in DNA: TGTGCCAGCAGCGTCGGCCAGGAACCCGCCTTGGCGCATTTT.

The chain links TRBV19 to TRBJ1-5; a weak D match, TRBD1 (6 bases). This CDR3 region has 16 residues. Germline-derived CDR1 and CDR2 are LNHDA and SQIVND (reference sequence). The V gene lost 6 bases and the J gene lost 2 bases, with 17 bases spanning the gap. CDR3 protein: CASSPTRGIGNQPQHF. CDR3 bases: TGTGCCAGTAGCCCGACCAGGGGAATAGGCAATCAGCCCCAGCATTTT.

The CDR3 nucleotides are TGTGCCAGAGCTGGAAGCAGAGGAGACCACGAGCAGTACTTC. The encoded protein is CARAGSRGDHEQYF. The chain uses TRBV2 and TRBJ2-7; D uncertain. The CDR3 runs to 14 residues. V gave up 9 bases and J gave up 5 bases, with 20 bases separating them. Germline V gene lookup returns CDR1 SNHLY and CDR2 FYNNEI.

The chain uses TRBV5-8 and TRBJ1-5; D is unresolved. Germline CDR1 is SGHTS and CDR2 is YDEGEE. CDR3 length equals 12 residues. The V and J ends lost 3 bases and 8 bases respectively, with 9 bases between them. CDR3 nucleotides: TGTGCCAGCAGCTGGACTCATGAGCCCCAGCATTTT. Its protein is CASSWTHEPQHF. The whole variable domain, remainder taken from reference TRBV5-8 and TRBJ1-5, is EAGVTQSPTHLIKTRGQQATLRCSPISGHTSVYWYQQALGLGLQFLLWYDEGEERNRGNFPPRFSGRQFPNYSSELNVNALELEDSALYLCASSWTHEPQHFGDGTRLSIL.

This rearrangement joins TRBV24-1 to TRBJ2-5; D may be TRBD2 (5 bases). The germline V gene encodes CDR1 KGHDR and CDR2 SFDVKD. The CDR3 length is 16 residues. V lost 3 bases and J lost 0, with 13 bases in between. The CDR3 coding sequence is TGTGCCACCAGTGATGCTAACGAGGGTTACCAAGAGACCCAGTACTTC. Protein product: CATSDANEGYQETQYF.